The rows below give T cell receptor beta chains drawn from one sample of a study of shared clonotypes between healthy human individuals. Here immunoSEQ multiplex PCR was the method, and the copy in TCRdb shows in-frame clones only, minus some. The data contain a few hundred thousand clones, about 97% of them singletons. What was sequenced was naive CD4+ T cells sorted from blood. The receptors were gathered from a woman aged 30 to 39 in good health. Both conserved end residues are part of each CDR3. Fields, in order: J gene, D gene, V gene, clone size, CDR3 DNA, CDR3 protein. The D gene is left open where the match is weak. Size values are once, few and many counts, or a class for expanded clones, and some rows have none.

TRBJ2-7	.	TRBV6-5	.	TGTGCCAGCAGTTACGTCAAGGGCAGCTACGAGCAGTACTTC	CASSYVKGSYEQYF
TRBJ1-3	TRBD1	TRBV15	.	TGTGCCACCAGCAGAGTATACCCGATGGACCAGGGGGCGTCTGGAAACACCATATATTTT	CATSRVYPMDQGASGNTIYF
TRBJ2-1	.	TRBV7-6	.	TGTGCCAGCAGCTCCCGGACAGAGACCAAAAAAAATGAGCAGTTCTTC	CASSSRTETKKNEQFF
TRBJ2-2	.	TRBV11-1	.	TGTGCCAGCAGCTTCACGGGAACGGGCACCGGGGAGCTGTTTTTT	CASSFTGTGTGELFF
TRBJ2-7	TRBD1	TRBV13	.	TGTGCCAGCAGCTTAACGGGACAGGGCGGGGACTACGAGCAGTACTTC	CASSLTGQGGDYEQYF
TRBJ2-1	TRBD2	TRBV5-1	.	TGCGCCAGCAGCCAGACTAGCGGGAGAAGGGATGAGCAGTTCTTC	CASSQTSGRRDEQFF
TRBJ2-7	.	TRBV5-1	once	TGCGCCAGCAGCCATGACCGACAGGGGGCTAGGACTAGCGGCTACGAGCAGTACTTC	CASSHDRQGARTSGYEQYF
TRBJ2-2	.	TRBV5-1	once	TGCGCCAGCAGCTTGCCAGGGGCAGATAGGACCGGGGAGCTGTTTTTT	CASSLPGADRTGELFF
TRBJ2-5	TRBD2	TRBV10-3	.	TGTGCCATCAGTGCGTCAGCGGGAGATCAAGAGACCCAGTACTTC	CAISASAGDQETQYF
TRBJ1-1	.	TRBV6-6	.	TGTGCCAGCAGCCAAGACAGGCCCACTGAAGCTTTCTTT	CASSQDRPTEAFF
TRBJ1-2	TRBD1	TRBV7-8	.	TGTGCCAGCAGCTTAGGGGGGTTACAGGGGACAACCTATGGCTACACCTTC	CASSLGGLQGTTYGYTF
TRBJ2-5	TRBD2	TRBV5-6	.	TGTGCCAGCAGCTTGGGACTAGCGGGCCAAGAGACCCAGTACTTC	CASSLGLAGQETQYF
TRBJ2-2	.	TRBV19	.	TGTGCCAGTAGTAAAGGGGACCTCGACACCGGGGAGCTGTTTTTT	CASSKGDLDTGELFF
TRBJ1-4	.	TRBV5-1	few	TGCGCCAGCAGCTTGGGGACAGCAACTAATGAAAAACTGTTTTTT	CASSLGTATNEKLFF
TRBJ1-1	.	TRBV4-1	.	TGCGCCAGCGCAGGGTCCTGGGGCACTGAAGCTTTCTTT	CASAGSWGTEAFF
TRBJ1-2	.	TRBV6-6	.	TGTGCCAGCAGGAAGCGGGGGTCAGGAGCCTGGGGCTACACCTTC	CASRKRGSGAWGYTF
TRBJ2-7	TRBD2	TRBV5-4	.	TGTGCCAGCAGCTTAAGACTAGCGGGAGTCATTGAATACGAGCAGTACTTC	CASSLRLAGVIEYEQYF
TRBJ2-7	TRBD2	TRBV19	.	TGTGCCAGTAGTACAATGACTAGCGGGACAGGCGAGCAGTACTTC	CASSTMTSGTGEQYF